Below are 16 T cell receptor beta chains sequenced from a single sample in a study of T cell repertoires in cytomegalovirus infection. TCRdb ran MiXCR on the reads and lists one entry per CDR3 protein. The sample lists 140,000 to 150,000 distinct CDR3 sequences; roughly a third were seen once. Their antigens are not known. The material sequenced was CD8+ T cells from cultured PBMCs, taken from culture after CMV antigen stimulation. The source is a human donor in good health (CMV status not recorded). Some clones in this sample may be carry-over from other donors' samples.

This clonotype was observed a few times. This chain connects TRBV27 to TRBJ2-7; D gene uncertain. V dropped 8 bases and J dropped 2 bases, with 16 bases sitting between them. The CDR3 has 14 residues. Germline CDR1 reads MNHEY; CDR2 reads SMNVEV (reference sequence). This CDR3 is CASRPPSGAYEQYF. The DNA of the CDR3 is TGTGCCAGCCGGCCCCCCTCAGGCGCCTACGAGCAGTACTTC.

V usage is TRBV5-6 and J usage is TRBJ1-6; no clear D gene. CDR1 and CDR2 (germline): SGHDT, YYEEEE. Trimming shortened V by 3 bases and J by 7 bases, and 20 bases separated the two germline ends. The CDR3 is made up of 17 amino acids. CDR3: CASSSPREVSVNSPLHF. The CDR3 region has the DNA TGTGCCAGCAGCTCCCCCCGGGAGGTGAGCGTAAATTCACCCCTCCACTTT.

The CDR3 DNA is TGTGCCAGCAGCCACCACAGGATACCTATGAACACTGAAGCTTTCTTT. The encoded protein is CASSHHRIPMNTEAFF. The V call is TRBV7-8, the J call TRBJ1-1; the D gene is possibly TRBD1 (5 bases). Trimming removed 5 bases from V and 0 bases from J, with 16 bases in between. The germline V gene has CDR1 SGHVS and CDR2 FQNEAQ. CDR3 length: 16 residues.

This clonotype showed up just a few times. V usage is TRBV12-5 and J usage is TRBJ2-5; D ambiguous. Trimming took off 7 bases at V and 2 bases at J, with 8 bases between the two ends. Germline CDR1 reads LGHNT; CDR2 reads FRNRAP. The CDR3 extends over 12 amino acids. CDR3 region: CASARFQETQYF. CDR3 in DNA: TGTGCTAGTGCTCGATTTCAAGAGACCCAGTACTTC.

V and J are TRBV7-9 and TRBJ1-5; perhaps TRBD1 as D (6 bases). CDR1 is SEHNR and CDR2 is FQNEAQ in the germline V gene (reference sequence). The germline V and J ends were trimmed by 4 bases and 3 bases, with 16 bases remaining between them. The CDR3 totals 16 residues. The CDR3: CASSSGEGFDNQPQHF. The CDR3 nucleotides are TGTGCCAGCAGCTCAGGGGAGGGGTTTGACAATCAGCCCCAGCATTTT.

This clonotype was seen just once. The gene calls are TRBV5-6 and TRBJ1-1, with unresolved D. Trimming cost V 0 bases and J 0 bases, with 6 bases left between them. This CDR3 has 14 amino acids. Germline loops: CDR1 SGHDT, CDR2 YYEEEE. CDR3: CASSLEQMNTEAFF. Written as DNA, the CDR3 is TGTGCCAGCAGCTTGGAACAGATGAACACTGAAGCTTTCTTT.

In DNA, the CDR3 is TGCAGCGTTGCGGACAGGGACCCCTACGAGCAGTACTTC. Its translation: CSVADRDPYEQYF. This chain joins TRBV29-1 and TRBJ2-7, with TRBD1 matching over 8 bases. The junction had 4 bases not matched to a gene; V was cut back by 4 bases and J by 2 bases. Germline-derived CDR1 and CDR2 are SQVTM and ANQGSEA. CDR3 size: 13 residues.

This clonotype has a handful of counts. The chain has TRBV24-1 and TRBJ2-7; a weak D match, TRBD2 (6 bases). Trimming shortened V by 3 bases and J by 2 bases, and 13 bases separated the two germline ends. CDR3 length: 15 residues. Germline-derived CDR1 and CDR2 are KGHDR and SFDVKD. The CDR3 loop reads CATSDTGERPYEQYF. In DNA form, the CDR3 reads TGTGCCACCAGTGATACGGGGGAACGGCCCTACGAGCAGTACTTC.

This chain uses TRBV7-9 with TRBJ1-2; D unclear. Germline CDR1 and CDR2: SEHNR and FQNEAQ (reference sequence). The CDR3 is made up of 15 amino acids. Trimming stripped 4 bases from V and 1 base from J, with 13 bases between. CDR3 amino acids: CASSSGIADNYGYTF. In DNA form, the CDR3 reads TGTGCCAGCAGCTCCGGGATCGCGGATAACTATGGCTACACCTTC. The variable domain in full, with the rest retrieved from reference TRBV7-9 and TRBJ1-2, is DTGVSQNPRHKITKRGQNVTFRCDPISEHNRLYWYRQTLGQGPEFLTYFQNEAQLEKSRLLSDRFSAERPKGSFSTLEIQRTEQGDSAMYLCASSSGIADNYGYTFGSGTRLTVV.

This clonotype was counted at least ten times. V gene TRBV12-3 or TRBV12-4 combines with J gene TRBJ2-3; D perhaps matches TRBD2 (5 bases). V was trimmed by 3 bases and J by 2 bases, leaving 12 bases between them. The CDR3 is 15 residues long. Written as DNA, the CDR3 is TGTGCCAGCAGTTTGGGAGCGGATTCCACAGATACGCAGTATTTT. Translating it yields CASSLGADSTDTQYF.

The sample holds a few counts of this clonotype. CDR3 sequence reads: CASSLGQRYEQYF. The CDR3 DNA follows: TGTGCCAGCAGCTTAGGCCAGCGCTACGAGCAGTACTTC. The rearrangement joins TRBV7-9 to TRBJ2-7; D unclear. From germline, CDR1 is SEHNR and CDR2 FQNEAQ (reference sequence). The CDR3 spans 13 residues. V lost 1 base and J 3 bases, leaving 7 bases between the germline ends.

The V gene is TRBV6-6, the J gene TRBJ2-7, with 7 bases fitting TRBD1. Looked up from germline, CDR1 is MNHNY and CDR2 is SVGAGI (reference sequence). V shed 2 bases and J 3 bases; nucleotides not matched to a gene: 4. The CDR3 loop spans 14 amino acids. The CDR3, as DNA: TGTGCCAGCAGTTACGACAGGGAAAGCTACGAGCAGTACTTC. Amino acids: CASSYDRESYEQYF.

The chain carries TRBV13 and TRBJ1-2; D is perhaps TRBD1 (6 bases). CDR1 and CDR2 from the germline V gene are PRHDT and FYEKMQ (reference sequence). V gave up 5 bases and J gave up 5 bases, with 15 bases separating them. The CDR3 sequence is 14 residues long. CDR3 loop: CASSLWDTEYGYTF. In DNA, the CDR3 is TGTGCCAGCAGCCTCTGGGACACCGAATATGGCTACACCTTC.

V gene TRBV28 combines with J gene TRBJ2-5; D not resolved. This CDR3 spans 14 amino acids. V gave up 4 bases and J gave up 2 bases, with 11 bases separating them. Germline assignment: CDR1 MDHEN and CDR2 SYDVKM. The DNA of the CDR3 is TGTGCCAGCAGTTGGGTGGGGTGGCAAGAGACCCAGTACTTC. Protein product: CASSWVGWQETQYF.

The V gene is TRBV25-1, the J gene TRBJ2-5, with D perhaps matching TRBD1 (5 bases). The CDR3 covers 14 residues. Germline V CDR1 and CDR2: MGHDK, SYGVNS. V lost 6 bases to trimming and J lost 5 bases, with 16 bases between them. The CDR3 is CASSLRQGWETQYF. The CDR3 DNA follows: TGTGCCAGCAGCCTGAGGCAGGGTTGGGAGACCCAGTACTTC.

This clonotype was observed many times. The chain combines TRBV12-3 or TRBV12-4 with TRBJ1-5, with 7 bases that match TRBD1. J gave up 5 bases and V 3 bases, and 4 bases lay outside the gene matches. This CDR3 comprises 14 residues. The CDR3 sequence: CASSLGQGDQPQHF. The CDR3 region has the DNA TGTGCCAGCAGTTTGGGGCAGGGGGATCAGCCCCAGCATTTT.